The next 27 T cell receptor beta chains were all read from a single sample in a study of blood T cell repertoires in COVID-19. Using immunoSEQ multiplex PCR, the repertoire was profiled, and TCRdb retains in-frame clones only, with some absent. The sample includes approximately 97,000 clones, 80% to 95% of them seen just once. Source material: peripheral blood. The receptors were gathered from a man aged 18-30 years with acute or convalescent COVID-19.

The chain has TRBV7-8 and TRBJ1-6; TRBD1 might be the D (5 bases). CDR1 and CDR2 from the germline V gene are SGHVS and FQNEAQ. V was clipped by 2 bases and J by 6 bases, with 20 bases between them. The CDR3 sequence is 18 residues long. This CDR3 reads CASSLIRNSGLFNSPLHF. The CDR3 bases are TGTGCCAGCAGCTTAATAAGGAACTCGGGACTGTTTAATTCACCCCTCCACTTT.

The J gene is TRBJ2-3, the V gene TRBV24-1; possible D gene TRBD1, 6 bases. The CDR3 is 14 amino acids. V was cut by 2 bases and J by 6 bases, with 11 bases left in between. Germline CDR1 is KGHDR and CDR2 is SFDVKD. CDR3 in DNA: TGTGCCACCAGTGATTCCACAGGGTGGGATACGCAGTATTTT. Protein product: CATSDSTGWDTQYF.

V usage is TRBV23-1 and J usage is TRBJ1-2, with 9 bases that match TRBD1. TRBV23-1 is treated as an ORF (open reading frame) with a function not yet certain. The CDR3 loop spans 16 amino acids. Trimming at V came to 3 bases and at J to 4 bases, leaving 9 bases not matched to a gene. For the CDR3, the DNA is TGCGCCAGCAGTCACCAAGGACAGGGGCCAATCTATGGCTACACCTTC. Translation gives CASSHQGQGPIYGYTF.

A few counts support this clone. The chain carries TRBV5-1 and TRBJ2-3; 7 nucleotides match TRBD2. J lost 6 bases, V lost 4 bases, and 11 bases had no gene match. The CDR3 runs 15 residues. CDR1 and CDR2 from the germline V gene are SGHRS and YFSETQ. CDR3 amino acids: CASSDIVAGVDTQYF. The CDR3 region has the DNA TGCGCCAGCAGCGACATCGTGGCGGGAGTGGATACGCAGTATTTT.

The chain joins TRBV5-1 to TRBJ2-3, with TRBD2 identical over 7 bases. The junction had 5 bases not matched to a gene; V was cut back by 1 base and J by 0 bases. Germline V gives CDR1 SGHRS, CDR2 YFSETQ. The CDR3 spans 16 residues. CDR3 nucleotides: TGCGCCAGCAGCTTGAACGGGAGGAGGAGCACAGATACGCAGTATTTT. Translated: CASSLNGRRSTDTQYF.

The sample holds one count of this clone. CDR3 sequence reads: CASSYSQGGNTEAFF. The CDR3 bases are TGTGCCAGCAGTTACTCGCAGGGTGGGAACACTGAAGCTTTCTTT. The V and J genes are TRBV6-5 and TRBJ1-1, with D possibly being TRBD1 (5 bases). Trimming stripped 0 bases from V and 1 base from J, with 9 bases between. In germline, CDR1 is MNHEY, CDR2 SVGAGI. The CDR3 runs 15 residues.

The V and J genes are TRBV19 and TRBJ2-2; D not resolved. The CDR3 is 15 amino acids. Germline CDR1 LNHDA, CDR2 SQIVND (reference sequence). V shed 1 base and J shed 0 bases, with 6 bases lying between them. The CDR3 here is CASSIGQTNTGELFF. CDR3 sequence (DNA): TGTGCCAGTAGTATAGGCCAGACGAACACCGGGGAGCTGTTTTTT.

The chain uses TRBV2 and TRBJ2-2, with TRBD1 matching over 7 bases. V was pared by 5 bases and J by 0 bases, with 9 bases of the junction left unmatched. The CDR3 is made up of 17 amino acids. CDR1 is SNHLY, CDR2 FYNNEI, per germline. Here the CDR3 DNA reads TGTGCCAGCAGTACTACAGGGGTCGGGGCGAACACCGGGGAGCTGTTTTTT. Translating it yields CASSTTGVGANTGELFF.

The chain recombines TRBV12-3 or TRBV12-4 with TRBJ2-7, with 7 bases matching TRBD2. Unmatched junction bases numbered 1, after V lost 3 bases and J lost 2 bases. The CDR3 loop spans 13 amino acids. The CDR3 region has the DNA TGTGCCAGCAGTTTTGGGGGGGCCTACGAGCAGTACTTC. This gives the protein CASSFGGAYEQYF.

This sequence joins TRBV25-1 and TRBJ2-7, with 9 bases lining up with TRBD1. From germline, CDR1 is MGHDK and CDR2 SYGVNS. This CDR3 contains 17 residues. V was clipped by 1 base and J by 3 bases; unmatched bases: 10. CDR3 residues: CASSELKGQGSDYEQYF. CDR3 DNA sequence: TGTGCCAGCAGTGAATTGAAGGGACAGGGTTCCGACTACGAGCAGTACTTC.

J is TRBJ1-5 and V is TRBV19; the match to TRBD1 covers 10 bases. J gave up 9 bases and V 3 bases, and 11 bases lay outside the gene matches. The germline V gene has CDR1 LNHDA and CDR2 SQIVND (reference sequence). The length of the CDR3 is 16 residues. This chain's CDR3 is CASSMGDRGASRPQHF. The CDR3 DNA sequence: TGTGCCAGTAGTATGGGGGACAGGGGCGCATCGAGGCCCCAGCATTTT.

The chain couples TRBV7-8 to TRBJ2-2; 7 bases are a match to TRBD1. CDR3 length equals 15 residues. Germline V gene sequence: CDR1 SGHVS, CDR2 FQNEAQ. J gave up 3 bases and V 4 bases, and 5 bases lay outside the gene matches. The CDR3 DNA is TGTGCCAGCAGCTCCGTGACAGGGCACACCGGGGAGCTGTTTTTT. It is translated as CASSSVTGHTGELFF.

The chain links TRBV27 to TRBJ1-1; 7 bases agree with TRBD1. The CDR3 consists of 14 residues. With V trimmed by 7 bases and J by 4 bases, 9 bases remained unmatched. The germline CDR1 and CDR2 sequences are MNHEY and SMNVEV (reference sequence). In DNA, the CDR3 is TGTGCCAGCATCATTAGACAGGGCGGCACTGAAGCTTTCTTT. Translated: CASIIRQGGTEAFF.

The CDR3 nucleotides are TGTGCCTGGAGTGTAGGGCAGGGGGTAGGTGAGCAGTACTTC. Its translation: CAWSVGQGVGEQYF. The V call is TRBV30, the J call TRBJ2-7; 7 bases match TRBD1. CDR3 length: 14 residues. The germline V gene has CDR1 GTSNPN and CDR2 SVGIG (reference sequence). Losses at the gene ends were 0 bases for V and 7 bases for J; bases not matched to a gene: 9.

The rearrangement links TRBV7-9 to TRBJ1-1; maybe TRBD1 (5 bases). V was trimmed by 1 base and J by 4 bases, leaving 7 bases between them. The CDR3 is 13 residues long. Looked up from germline, CDR1 is SEHNR and CDR2 is FQNEAQ (reference sequence). Written as DNA, the CDR3 is TGTGCCAGCAGCTTAGACGGGGGCACTGAAGCTTTCTTT. Amino acids: CASSLDGGTEAFF.

The chain carries TRBV7-8 and TRBJ2-7; TRBD2 is a possible D gene (5 bases). The CDR3 runs 17 residues. Germline CDR1 and CDR2: SGHVS and FQNEAQ. V lost 5 bases and J 3 bases, leaving 23 bases between the germline ends. DNA of the CDR3: TGTGCCAGCAGCCTCCTCGCCGAGGCTGCGGGCAGCTACGAGCAGTACTTC. Translated: CASSLLAEAAGSYEQYF.

This clone occurred once. The chain links TRBV29-1 to TRBJ2-7; 8 bases map to TRBD1. CDR1 is SQVTM and CDR2 is ANQGSEA in the germline V gene. V was clipped by 6 bases and J by 3 bases; unmatched bases: 13. This CDR3 is 15 amino acids long. CDR3 amino acids: CSVGQLQGGFYEQYF. The CDR3 region has the DNA TGCAGCGTCGGCCAACTACAGGGGGGATTCTACGAGCAGTACTTC.

J is TRBJ2-5 and V is TRBV5-1, with 7 positions matching TRBD1. CDR1 is SGHRS and CDR2 is YFSETQ in the germline V gene. Trimming at V came to 4 bases and at J to 1 base, leaving 4 bases not matched to a gene. There are 14 residues in the CDR3. CDR3 nucleotide sequence: TGCGCCAGCAGCGTCGACAGGGCCCAAGAGACCCAGTACTTC. The encoded protein is CASSVDRAQETQYF.

This clone was recorded a few times. The chain is built from TRBV9 and TRBJ1-3, with a weak D call TRBD1 (6 bases). V was shortened by 1 base and J by 3 bases, with 11 bases between the two germline ends. Germline CDR1 and CDR2: SGDLS and YYNGEE. The CDR3 is 15 amino acids. The CDR3 protein is CASSVQGLSGNTIYF. CDR3 coding DNA: TGTGCCAGCAGCGTACAGGGGCTAAGTGGAAACACCATATATTTT.

The V call is TRBV7-9, the J call TRBJ1-1, with 8 bases aligning to TRBD1. V dropped 4 bases and J dropped 10; count of bases not matched to a gene: 5. CDR1 is SEHNR, CDR2 FQNEAQ, per germline (reference sequence). The CDR3 totals 12 residues. CDR3 amino acids: CASSSHDRGAFF. The CDR3 DNA reads TGTGCCAGCAGCTCTCACGACAGGGGAGCTTTCTTT.

This clone was picked up one time. This chain links TRBV5-4 with TRBJ1-6, with a tentative D call TRBD1 (5 bases). CDR3 length equals 17 residues. The germline CDR1 and CDR2 sequences are SGHNT and YYREEE (reference sequence). The ends were cut back, 0 bases at V and 0 bases at J, with 10 bases in the middle. This CDR3 reads CASSLGAGLSYNSPLHF. The CDR3 DNA sequence: TGTGCCAGCAGCTTGGGAGCAGGGCTCTCCTATAATTCACCCCTCCACTTT. Based on the CDR3 plus reference TRBV5-4 and TRBJ1-6, the full variable domain is ETGVTQSPTHLIKTRGQQVTLRCSSQSGHNTVSWYQQALGQGPQFIFQYYREEENGRGNFPPRFSGLQFPNYSSELNVNALELDDSALYLCASSLGAGLSYNSPLHFGNGTRLTVT.

V gene TRBV3-1 (or the pseudogene TRBV3-2) combines with J gene TRBJ1-5; D possibly corresponds to TRBD1 (5 bases). CDR3 length: 14 residues. V was shortened by 2 bases and J by 3 bases, with 8 bases between the two germline ends. Germline CDR1 reads LGHDT; CDR2 reads YNNKEL (reference sequence). The CDR3 bases are TGTGCCAGCAGCCAAACAGGCGACAATCAGCCCCAGCATTTT. This gives the protein CASSQTGDNQPQHF.

The CDR3 nucleotides read TGCGCCAGCAGCTTAATGGAAGGGGGCCAGAGAGATACGCAGTATTTT. Translation: CASSLMEGGQRDTQYF. The V gene is TRBV5-1, the J gene TRBJ2-3; 7 bases align to TRBD1. V gave up 2 bases and J gave up 5 bases; unmatched junction bases: 11. Germline values: CDR1 SGHRS, CDR2 YFSETQ. This CDR3 comprises 16 residues.

V is TRBV5-6 and J is TRBJ1-2; no definite D call. Per the germline V gene, CDR1 is SGHDT and CDR2 is YYEEEE. The CDR3 has 13 amino acids. Deletions cut 9 bases from V and 5 bases from J, with 17 bases between. This CDR3 is CATSRRDLYGYTF. The CDR3 DNA sequence: TGTGCCACTAGTAGACGGGATTTATATGGCTACACCTTC.

The DNA of the CDR3 is TGTGCCAGCTCCTGGGACAGGGGGCACACTGAAGCTTTCTTT. Its translation is CASSWDRGHTEAFF. The chain uses TRBV5-4 and TRBJ1-1; 12 nucleotides align to TRBD1. This CDR3 has 14 amino acids. The germline V gene encodes CDR1 SGHNT and CDR2 YYREEE (reference sequence). Trimming removed 7 bases from V and 3 bases from J; junction bases left unmatched: 4.

The CDR3 loop reads CAWSLGGGESYEQYF. The CDR3 nucleotides are TGTGCCTGGAGTTTGGGAGGGGGGGAATCCTACGAGCAGTACTTC. The chain joins TRBV30 to TRBJ2-7; tentatively, D is TRBD2 (7 bases). The germline V and J ends were trimmed by 2 bases and 1 base, with 15 bases remaining between them. Germline assignment: CDR1 GTSNPN and CDR2 SVGIG (reference sequence). The CDR3 runs 15 residues.

V is TRBV6-6 and J is TRBJ1-6, with 8 positions matching TRBD1. V lost 5 bases and J lost 4; bases outside the gene matches: 13. Germline V gene lookup returns CDR1 MNHNY and CDR2 SVGAGI (reference sequence). The CDR3 sequence is 18 residues long. CDR3 bases: TGTGCCAGCAGTCCCGAGATGCGAAACAGGGGGTATAATTCACCCCTCCACTTT. This translates into CASSPEMRNRGYNSPLHF.